The next 7 T cell receptor beta chains were all read from a single sample in a study of human T cells and chemical hapten exposure. Unfractionated whole blood served as the source for total RNA extraction. What the library attached to individual cDNA molecules were unique molecular identifiers. From the reads, TCRdb called clonotypes with MiXCR, one entry per CDR3 protein. The data contain about 120,000 distinct CDR3 sequences, about 7.7% of them singletons. What was sequenced was whole blood. The receptors shown here come from a human donor in good health. Some clones in this sample may be carry-over from other donors' samples.

There are a few counts of this clonotype. CDR3 amino acids: CASSLELMGSGNSPLHF. CDR3 in DNA: TGTGCCAGCAGCTTAGAGCTGATGGGTTCGGGTAATTCACCCCTCCACTTT. The V gene is TRBV7-8, the J gene TRBJ1-6; D unclear. Germline CDR1 is SGHVS and CDR2 is FQNEAQ. CDR3 size: 17 residues. V was shortened by 1 base and J by 6 bases, with 16 bases between the two germline ends.

The table lists this clonotype with a few counts. The J gene is TRBJ1-5, the V gene TRBV19, with 7 positions matching TRBD1. From germline, CDR1 is LNHDA and CDR2 SQIVND (reference sequence). The CDR3 covers 13 residues. The ends lost 10 bases at V and 2 bases at J; junction bases unmatched: 5. CDR3 in DNA: TGTGCCACCGAAACAGGGGGCAATCAGCCCCAGCATTTT. This sequence encodes CATETGGNQPQHF.

The table lists this clonotype with many counts. The rearrangement joins TRBV6-2 or TRBV6-3 to TRBJ1-5, with a possible D match to TRBD1 (5 bases). This CDR3 is 14 amino acids long. CDR1 and CDR2 (germline): MNHEY, SVGEGT. V dropped 4 bases and J dropped 9 bases, with 16 bases sitting between them. The CDR3 sequence is CASSSGTTTSPQHF. DNA for the CDR3: TGTGCCAGCAGTTCAGGGACCACCACATCGCCCCAGCATTTT.

The chain combines TRBV5-1 with TRBJ1-1, with 9 bases lining up with TRBD1. V shed 2 bases and J 5 bases; nucleotides not matched to a gene: 7. This CDR3 spans 15 amino acids. Germline-derived CDR1 and CDR2 are SGHRS and YFSETQ. DNA for the CDR3: TGCGCCAGCAGCTTTGTTAACAGGGGGCATACTGAAGCTTTCTTT. Translation: CASSFVNRGHTEAFF.

This clonotype was recorded many times. The chain is built from TRBV6-2 or TRBV6-3 and TRBJ1-5; 7 bases are shared with TRBD1. The V and J ends lost 4 bases and 4 bases, in that order; junction bases with no gene match: 4. The CDR3 runs 14 residues. Germline CDR1 reads MNHEY; CDR2 reads SVGEGT. The CDR3, as DNA: TGTGCCAGCAGTTCCGGGGGACAGAATCAGCCCCAGCATTTT. Translated: CASSSGGQNQPQHF.

This clonotype showed up just a few times. The chain is built from TRBV19 and TRBJ1-6, with D tentatively TRBD1 (5 bases). Per the germline V gene, CDR1 is LNHDA and CDR2 is SQIVND (reference sequence). This CDR3 region has 14 residues. The V and J ends lost 6 bases and 9 bases respectively, with 15 bases between them. For the CDR3, the DNA is TGTGCCAGTAGCACCGGGACGGGATCTTCACCCCTCCACTTT. This codes for CASSTGTGSSPLHF.

This clonotype turned up a few times. This CDR3 is CASSVGRESHNEQFF. CDR3 in DNA: TGCGCCAGCAGTGTGGGGCGGGAATCACACAATGAGCAGTTCTTC. The chain employs TRBV10-2 and TRBJ2-1, with D possibly being TRBD2 (6 bases). Trimming shortened V by 4 bases and J by 5 bases, and 15 bases separated the two germline ends. CDR1 and CDR2 (germline): WSHSY, SAAADI. The CDR3 sequence is 15 residues long.